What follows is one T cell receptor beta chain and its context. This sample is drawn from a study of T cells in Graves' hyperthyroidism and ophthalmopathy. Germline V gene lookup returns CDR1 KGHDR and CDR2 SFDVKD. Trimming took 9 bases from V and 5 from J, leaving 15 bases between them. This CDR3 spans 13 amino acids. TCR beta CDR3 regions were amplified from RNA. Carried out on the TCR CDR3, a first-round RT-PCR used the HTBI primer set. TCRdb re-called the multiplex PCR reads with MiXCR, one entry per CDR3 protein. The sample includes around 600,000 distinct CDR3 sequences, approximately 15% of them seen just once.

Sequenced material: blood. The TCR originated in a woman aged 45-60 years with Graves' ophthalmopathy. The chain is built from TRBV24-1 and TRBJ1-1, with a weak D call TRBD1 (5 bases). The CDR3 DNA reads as TGTGCCACCCGGGGGGATAAGGGGACTGAAGCTTTCTTT. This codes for CATRGDKGTEAFF.